The sequence of this T cell receptor beta chain was determined in a study of blood T cell repertoires in COVID-19. In the study overall: The study drew acute and convalescent COVID-19 samples from the United States, Italy and Spain. T cells, B-cell-depleted T cells, or PBMCs supplied cDNA or gDNA.

In the authors' methods: Estimated nucleated cell counts came from reference gene primer amplification. Clones were sequenced by immunoSEQ multiplex PCR, and TCRdb holds only the in-frame ones, with some missing. V and J calls and clone size come straight from that table; D and trimming were deduced from the DNA. Counted here are 100,000 or so clones, around 86% occurring once; the ten biggest clones make up less than 45%. CDR1 is SGHDT and CDR2 is YYEEEE in the germline V gene. The CDR3 loop spans 12 amino acids. V lost 2 bases and J 2 bases, leaving 4 bases between the germline ends. The V and J genes are TRBV5-6 and TRBJ1-1; D is uncertain. This clonotype originated in a man of 80 years or more with acute or convalescent COVID-19. The source material was peripheral blood. DNA of the CDR3: TGTGCCAGCAGCTTTTTAAACACTGAAGCTTTCTTT. Amino acids: CASSFLNTEAFF.